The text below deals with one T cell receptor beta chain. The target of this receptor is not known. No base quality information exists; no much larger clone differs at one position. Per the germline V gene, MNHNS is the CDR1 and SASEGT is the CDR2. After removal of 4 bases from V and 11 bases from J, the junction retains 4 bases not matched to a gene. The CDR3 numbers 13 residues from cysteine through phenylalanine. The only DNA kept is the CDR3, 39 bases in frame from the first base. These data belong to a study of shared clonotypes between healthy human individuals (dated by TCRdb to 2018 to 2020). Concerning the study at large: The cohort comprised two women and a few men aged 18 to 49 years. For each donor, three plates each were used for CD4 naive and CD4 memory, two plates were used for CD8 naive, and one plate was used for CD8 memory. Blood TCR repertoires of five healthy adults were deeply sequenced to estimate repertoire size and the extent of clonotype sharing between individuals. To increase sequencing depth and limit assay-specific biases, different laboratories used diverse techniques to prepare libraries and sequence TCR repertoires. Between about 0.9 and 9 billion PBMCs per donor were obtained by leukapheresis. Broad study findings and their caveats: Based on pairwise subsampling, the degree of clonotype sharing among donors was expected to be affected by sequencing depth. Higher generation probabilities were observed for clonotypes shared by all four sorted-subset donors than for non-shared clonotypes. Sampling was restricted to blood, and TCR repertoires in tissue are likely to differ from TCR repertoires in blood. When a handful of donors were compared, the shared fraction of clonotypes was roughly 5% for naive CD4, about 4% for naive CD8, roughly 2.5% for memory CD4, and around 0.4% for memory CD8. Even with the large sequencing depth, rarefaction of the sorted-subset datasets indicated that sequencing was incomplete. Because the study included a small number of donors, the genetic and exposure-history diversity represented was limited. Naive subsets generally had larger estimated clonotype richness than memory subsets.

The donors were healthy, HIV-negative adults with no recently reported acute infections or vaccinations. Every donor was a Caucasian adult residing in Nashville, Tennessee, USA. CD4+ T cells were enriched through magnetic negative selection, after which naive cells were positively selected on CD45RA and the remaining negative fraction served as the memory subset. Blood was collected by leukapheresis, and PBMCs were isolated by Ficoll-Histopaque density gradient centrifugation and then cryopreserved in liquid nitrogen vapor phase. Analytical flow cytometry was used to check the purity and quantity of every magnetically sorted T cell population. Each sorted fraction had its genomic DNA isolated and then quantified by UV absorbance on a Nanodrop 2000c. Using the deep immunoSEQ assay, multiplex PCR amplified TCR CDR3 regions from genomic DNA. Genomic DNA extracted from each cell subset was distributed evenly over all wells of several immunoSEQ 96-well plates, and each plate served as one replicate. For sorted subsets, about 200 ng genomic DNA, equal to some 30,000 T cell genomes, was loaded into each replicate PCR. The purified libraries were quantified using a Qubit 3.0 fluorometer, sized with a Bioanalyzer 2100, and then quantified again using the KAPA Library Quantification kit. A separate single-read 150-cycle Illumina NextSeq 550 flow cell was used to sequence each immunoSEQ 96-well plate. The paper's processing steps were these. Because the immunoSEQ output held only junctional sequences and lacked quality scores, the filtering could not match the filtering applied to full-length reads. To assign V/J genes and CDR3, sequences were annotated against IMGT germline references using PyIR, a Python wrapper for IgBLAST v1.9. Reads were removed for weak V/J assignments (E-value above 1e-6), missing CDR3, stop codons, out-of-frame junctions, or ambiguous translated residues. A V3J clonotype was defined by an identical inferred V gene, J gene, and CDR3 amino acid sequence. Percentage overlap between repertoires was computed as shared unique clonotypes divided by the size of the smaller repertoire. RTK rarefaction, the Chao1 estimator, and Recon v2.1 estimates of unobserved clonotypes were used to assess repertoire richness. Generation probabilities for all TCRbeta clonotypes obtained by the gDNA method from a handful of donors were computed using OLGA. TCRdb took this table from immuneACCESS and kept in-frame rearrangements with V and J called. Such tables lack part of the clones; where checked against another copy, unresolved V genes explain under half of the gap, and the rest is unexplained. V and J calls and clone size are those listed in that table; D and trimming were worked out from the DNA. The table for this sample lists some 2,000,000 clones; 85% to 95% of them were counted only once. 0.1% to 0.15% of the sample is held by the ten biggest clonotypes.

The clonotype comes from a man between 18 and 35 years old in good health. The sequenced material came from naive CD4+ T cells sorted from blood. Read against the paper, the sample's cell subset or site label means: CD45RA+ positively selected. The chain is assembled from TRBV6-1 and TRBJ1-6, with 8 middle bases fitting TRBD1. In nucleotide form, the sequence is TGTGCCAGCAGTGGGACAGGGCCCCCACCCCTCCACTTT. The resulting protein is CASSGTGPPPLHF.